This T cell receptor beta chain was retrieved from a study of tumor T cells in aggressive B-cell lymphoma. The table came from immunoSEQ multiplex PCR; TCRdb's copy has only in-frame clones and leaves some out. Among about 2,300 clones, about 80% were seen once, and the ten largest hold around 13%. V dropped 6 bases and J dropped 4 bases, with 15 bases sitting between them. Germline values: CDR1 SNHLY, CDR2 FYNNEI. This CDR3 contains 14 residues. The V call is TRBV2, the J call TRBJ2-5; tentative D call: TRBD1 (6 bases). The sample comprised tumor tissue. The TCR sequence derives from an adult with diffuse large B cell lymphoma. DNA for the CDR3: TGTGCCAGCAGGAGGGAGATCAGGGGAGAGACCCAGTACTTC. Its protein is CASRREIRGETQYF. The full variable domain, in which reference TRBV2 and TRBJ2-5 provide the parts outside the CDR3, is EPEVTQTPSHQVTQMGQEVILRCVPISNHLYFYWYRQILGQKVEFLVSFYNNEISEKSEIFDDQFSVERPDGSNFTLKIRSTKLEDSAMYFCASRREIRGETQYFGPGTRLLVL.